A selection of T cell receptor beta chains follows, all from one sample in a study of memory CD4+ T cells and cytomegalovirus serostatus. The repertoire was sequenced with immunoSEQ multiplex PCR; TCRdb's copy has only in-frame clones and lacks some. The repertoire has 52,000 or so clones, around 76% of them found once; the top ten carry around 1.5%. The sequenced sample was memory CD4+ T cells from blood. These TCRs come from an adult in good health and CMV-seronegative. Both conserved end residues are part of each CDR3. D genes are given only for firm matches. Part of the rows lack a size; the others show once, few, many or a class for expanded clones.

d_call j_call v_call clone_size cdr3_aa cdr3_nt
TRBD1 TRBJ1-1 TRBV5-8 few CASSLDTGGSTEAFF TGTGCCAGCAGCTTGGATACAGGGGGAAGCACTGAAGCTTTCTTT
TRBD1 TRBJ2-7 TRBV9 - CASSPFLTGTGWREQYF TGTGCCAGCAGCCCGTTTCTAACGGGGACAGGGTGGAGGGAGCAGTACTTC
- TRBJ1-1 TRBV11-2 - CASSLRVNTEAFF TGTGCCAGCAGCTTAAGGGTGAACACTGAAGCTTTCTTT
- TRBJ1-5 TRBV28 few CASSLSHSNQPQHF TGTGCCAGCAGTCTCTCACATAGCAATCAGCCCCAGCATTTT
TRBD1 TRBJ2-7 TRBV5-4 - CASSFPGTGSYEQYF TGTGCCAGCAGCTTCCCCGGGACAGGGAGCTACGAGCAGTACTTC
- TRBJ2-5 TRBV7-8 - CASGRGGEETQYF TGTGCCAGCGGTCGCGGGGGCGAGGAGACCCAGTACTTC
- TRBJ1-1 TRBV18 - CASSLPSVRNTEAFF TGTGCCAGCTCACTACCCAGTGTGCGGAACACTGAAGCTTTCTTT
TRBD2 TRBJ2-5 TRBV6-1 - CASSGLRVAGMQETQYF TGTGCCAGCAGTGGCCTCCGGGTAGCGGGTATGCAAGAGACCCAGTACTTC
- TRBJ2-3 TRBV4-1 - CASSQDENTDTQYF TGCGCCAGCAGCCAAGATGAAAACACAGATACGCAGTATTTT
- TRBJ1-5 TRBV19 - CASNSKGGSRASNQPQHF TGTGCCAGTAACAGTAAAGGAGGCTCCAGGGCAAGCAATCAGCCCCAGCATTTT
- TRBJ1-5 TRBV19 few CASSFRRGGSRF TGTGCCAGTAGTTTCCGCCGAGGCGGCTCCCGTTTT
- TRBJ2-1 TRBV19 - CASSIQGSYNEQFF TGTGCCAGTAGTATCCAGGGGTCCTACAATGAGCAGTTCTTC
- TRBJ2-7 TRBV29-1 - CSVRGEGGTYEQYF TGCAGCGTTCGGGGAGAGGGGGGAACCTACGAGCAGTACTTC
- TRBJ1-4 TRBV28 - CASSGSGGNEKLFF TGTGCCAGCAGCGGATCCGGTGGTAATGAAAAACTGTTTTTT
TRBD1 TRBJ1-5 TRBV6-1 - CASSEGRQGTDQPQHF TGTGCCAGCAGTGAAGGGCGACAGGGCACAGATCAGCCCCAGCATTTT
TRBD2 TRBJ2-3 TRBV7-6 - CASSISGGAVDTQYF TGTGCCAGCAGCATTAGCGGGGGGGCTGTAGATACGCAGTATTTT
- TRBJ2-1 TRBV6-6 - CASSYSSDRVAEQFF TGTGCCAGCAGTTACTCGAGCGACCGGGTGGCTGAGCAGTTCTTC
TRBD1 TRBJ2-7 TRBV12-5 - CASGLVFGQGAYEQYF TGTGCTAGTGGTTTGGTTTTTGGACAGGGGGCCTACGAGCAGTACTTC
TRBD2 TRBJ2-3 TRBV6-5 - CASTRLAATDTQYF TGTGCCAGCACCCGACTAGCGGCCACAGATACGCAGTATTTT
- TRBJ2-6 TRBV5-4 - CASSKGGSGANVLTF TGTGCCAGCAGCAAGGGGGGATCTGGGGCCAACGTCCTGACTTTC
TRBD2 TRBJ2-1 TRBV7-2 - CASSEGLATNEQFF TGTGCCAGCAGCGAAGGACTAGCGACAAATGAGCAGTTCTTC
TRBD1 TRBJ2-7 TRBV5-5 - CASSSRYRDRVLSYEQYF TGTGCCAGCAGCTCACGATATCGGGACAGGGTTCTCTCCTACGAGCAGTACTTC
- TRBJ1-2 TRBV18 once CASSPQGADGYTF TGTGCCAGCTCACCTCAAGGGGCGGACGGCTACACCTTC